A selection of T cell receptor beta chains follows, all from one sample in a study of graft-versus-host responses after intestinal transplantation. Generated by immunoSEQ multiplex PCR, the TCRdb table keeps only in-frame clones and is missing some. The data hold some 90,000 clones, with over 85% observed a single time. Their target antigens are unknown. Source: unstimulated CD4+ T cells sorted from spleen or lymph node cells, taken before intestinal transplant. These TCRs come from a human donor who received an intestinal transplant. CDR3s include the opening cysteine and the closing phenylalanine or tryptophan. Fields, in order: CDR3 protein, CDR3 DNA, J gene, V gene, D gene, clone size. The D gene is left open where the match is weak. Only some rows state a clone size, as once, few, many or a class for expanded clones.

CSARTPGEFF,TGCAGTGCTAGGACCCCTGGGGAGTTCTTC,TRBJ2-1,TRBV20-1,NA,once
CASSEPGPDRAGEQYF,TGTGCCAGCAGCGAACCCGGCCCGGACAGGGCTGGCGAGCAGTACTTC,TRBJ2-7,TRBV25-1,TRBD1,NA
CASSLGWFLGLAGESEQYF,TGCGCCAGCAGCTTGGGTTGGTTTTTGGGACTAGCGGGAGAATCAGAGCAGTACTTC,TRBJ2-7,TRBV5-1,TRBD2,once
CASSLSGTRTGEAFF,TGTGCCAGCAGTTTAAGTGGGACTCGTACGGGTGAAGCTTTCTTT,TRBJ1-1,TRBV28,NA,once
CASSLQETQYF,TGTGCCAGCTCACTCCAAGAGACCCAGTACTTC,TRBJ2-5,TRBV18,NA,NA
CASSPPGQGAGGELFF,TGTGCCAGCTCACCCCCGGGACAGGGGGCCGGCGGGGAGCTGTTTTTT,TRBJ2-2,TRBV18,TRBD1,NA
CASSWDSHTDTQYF,TGTGCCAGCAGCTGGGACAGCCACACAGATACGCAGTATTTT,TRBJ2-3,TRBV7-2,TRBD1,NA
CASSQSRFKTSVSSYNEQFF,TGCGCCAGCAGTCAATCCCGATTTAAGACTTCTGTGAGCTCCTACAATGAGCAGTTCTTC,TRBJ2-1,TRBV23-1,NA,NA
CASSLAPRGDEKLFF,TGTGCCAGCAGCTTAGCCCCCAGGGGTGATGAAAAACTGTTTTTT,TRBJ1-4,TRBV7-9,NA,once
CASSMTRGADTQYF,TGCGCCAGCAGCATGACTAGGGGGGCAGATACGCAGTATTTT,TRBJ2-3,TRBV5-1,NA,few
CASSLGWQSGTEAFF,TGTGCCAGCAGCTTGGGTTGGCAATCCGGTACTGAAGCTTTCTTT,TRBJ1-1,TRBV5-4,NA,NA
CSARVNTEAFF,TGCAGTGCTCGGGTGAACACTGAAGCTTTCTTT,TRBJ1-1,TRBV20-1,NA,once
CSVGRTAGGELFF,TGCAGCGTTGGGAGGACAGCGGGCGGGGAGCTGTTTTTT,TRBJ2-2,TRBV29-1,NA,NA
CASSVGTGSNGYTF,TGTGCCAGCAGTGTGGGGACAGGGTCTAATGGCTACACCTTC,TRBJ1-2,TRBV6-1,TRBD1,NA
CASSSSLGGTQYF,TGTGCCAGCAGCAGCTCCCTCGGGGGTACGCAGTATTTT,TRBJ2-3,TRBV5-6,NA,NA
CASRLQGGSYEQYF,TGTGCCAGCAGGCTCCAGGGAGGTTCCTACGAGCAGTACTTC,TRBJ2-7,TRBV6-5,NA,NA
CASSPPGNEQFF,TGTGCCAGCAGTCCACCGGGGAATGAGCAGTTCTTC,TRBJ2-1,TRBV6-5,NA,NA
CASRLADSSYNEQFF,TGTGCCAGCCGCTTAGCCGATAGCTCCTACAATGAGCAGTTCTTC,TRBJ2-1,TRBV2,NA,NA
CASSLEIETQYF,TGTGCCAGCAGCTTAGAGATCGAGACCCAGTACTTC,TRBJ2-5,TRBV7-2,NA,few
CASSQVLSGTTNYGYTF,TGTGCCAGCAGCCAAGTCTTGAGCGGGACGACTAACTATGGCTACACCTTC,TRBJ1-2,TRBV4-2,NA,once
CASSLGLAGGSYEQYF,TGTGCCAGCAGTTTAGGACTAGCGGGAGGCTCCTACGAGCAGTACTTC,TRBJ2-7,TRBV6-6,TRBD2,NA